The next 13 T cell receptor beta chains were all read from a single sample in a study of blood T cell repertoires in COVID-19. Profiling relied on immunoSEQ multiplex PCR, and the TCRdb table lists in-frame clones only, not all of them. In the table there are 400,000 to 500,000 clones, around nine tenths of which are singletons. Sequenced material: PBMCs or T cells enriched from blood (not recorded which). The receptors were sampled from a woman aged 18-29 years who had been exposed to COVID-19.

The V call is TRBV7-6, the J call TRBJ2-3; 7 bases map to TRBD2. The CDR3 extends over 15 amino acids. Germline V lookup: CDR1 SGHVS, CDR2 FNYEAQ. The ends lost 1 base at V and 2 bases at J; junction bases unmatched: 3. CDR3 protein: CASSLGGSPTDTQYF. As DNA, the CDR3 is TGTGCCAGCAGCTTAGGCGGGAGTCCCACAGATACGCAGTATTTT.

The V and J genes are TRBV3-1 (or the pseudogene TRBV3-2) and TRBJ2-3, with 11 bases that match TRBD2. The CDR3 consists of 15 residues. V gave up 3 bases and J gave up 6 bases; unmatched junction bases: 5. CDR1 is LGHDT, CDR2 YNNKEL, per germline (reference sequence). CDR3 loop: CASSQTSGIFDTQYF. CDR3 nucleotide sequence: TGTGCCAGCAGCCAGACTAGCGGGATATTTGATACGCAGTATTTT.

As to this clone: An end of the junction does not agree with germline; a read error may underlie this. V usage is TRBV28 and J usage is TRBJ2-1; D is possibly TRBD2 (5 bases). CDR1 and CDR2 from the germline V gene are MDHEN and SYDVKM. This CDR3 has 13 residues. DNA of the CDR3: TGTGCCAGCAGTTCTCCCCCGGGAAAGCGGAGTGTCTTC. Its translation is CASSSPPGKRSVF.

The CDR3 coding sequence is TGCAGCGTTGTCGACAGCACGGGGGGCCGATCCTACAATGAGCAGTTCTTC. This encodes CSVVDSTGGRSYNEQFF. V usage is TRBV29-1 and J usage is TRBJ2-1, with D tentatively TRBD2 (7 bases). Trimming cost V 4 bases and J 1 base, with 20 bases left between them. Looked up from germline, CDR1 is SQVTM and CDR2 is ANQGSEA. The CDR3 has 17 residues.

Regarding this clone: Other DNA sequences within the sample encode an identical CDR3. The chain employs TRBV7-2 and TRBJ1-6; D perhaps matches TRBD1 (6 bases). Trimming stripped 1 base from V and 9 bases from J, with 10 bases between. The CDR3 covers 14 residues. Germline V CDR1 and CDR2: SGHTA, FQGNSA. CDR3 region: CASSLVGAGSPLHF. The CDR3 DNA sequence: TGTGCCAGCAGCTTAGTGGGGGCCGGTTCACCCCTCCACTTT. Filled out from reference TRBV7-2 and TRBJ1-6, the complete variable domain reads GAGVSQSPSNKVTEKGKDVELRCDPISGHTALYWYRQSLGQGLEFLIYFQGNSAPDKSGLPSDRFSAERTGGSVSTLTIQRTQQEDSAVYLCASSLVGAGSPLHFGNGTRLTVT.

The chain links TRBV6-5 to TRBJ2-7, with TRBD2 matching 8 bases. Trimming took 2 bases from V and 6 from J; bases not matched to a gene: 0. Germline CDR1 and CDR2: MNHEY and SVGAGI. The CDR3 is made up of 12 amino acids. The CDR3 region is CASSYSGGEQYF. The CDR3 DNA is TGTGCCAGCAGTTACAGCGGGGGCGAGCAGTACTTC.

The chain recombines TRBV7-9 with TRBJ2-7, with TRBD1 matching 12 bases. This CDR3 has 16 amino acids. The J segment lost 5 bases and the V segment lost 1 base, leaving 6 bases of the junction unmatched. Germline V gene lookup returns CDR1 SEHNR and CDR2 FQNEAQ (reference sequence). The CDR3 DNA reads TGTGCCAGCAGCTTAGATCCGGGACAGGGGGCCCACGAGCAGTACTTC. Translating it yields CASSLDPGQGAHEQYF.

This clone appeared once. The chain combines TRBV20-1 with TRBJ2-7; D gene ambiguous. Germline-derived CDR1 and CDR2 are DFQATT and SNEGSKA (reference sequence). The CDR3 runs 10 residues. V was pared by 4 bases and J by 11 bases, with 12 bases between. The CDR3 region has the DNA TGCAGTGCTACCCGAGAAACGGAGTACTTC. This sequence encodes CSATRETEYF.

To note about this clone: Other nucleotide sequences in the sample specify the same CDR3. V usage is TRBV24-1 and J usage is TRBJ2-1; TRBD2 matches at 8 bases. CDR1 is KGHDR and CDR2 is SFDVKD in the germline V gene. The CDR3 runs to 15 residues. Trimming cost V 5 bases and J 7 bases; bases outside gene matches: 9. The CDR3 protein is CATSVSGRAGNEQFF. DNA for the CDR3: TGTGCCACCAGTGTATCCGGGAGGGCCGGGAATGAGCAGTTCTTC.

CDR3: CASSPGGPAYGYTF. The CDR3 DNA reads as TGTGCCAGCAGCCCCGGGGGACCCGCCTATGGCTACACCTTC. V gene TRBV6-5 combines with J gene TRBJ1-2; D might be TRBD1 (5 bases). This CDR3 spans 14 amino acids. V lost 6 bases to trimming and J lost 4 bases, with 15 bases between them. The germline V gene encodes CDR1 MNHEY and CDR2 SVGAGI.

The chain combines TRBV19 with TRBJ1-2; weak D call: TRBD1 (6 bases). The germline CDR1 and CDR2 sequences are LNHDA and SQIVND (reference sequence). V lost 3 bases, J lost 7 bases, and 27 bases lay in between. CDR3 length equals 18 residues. The CDR3 bases are TGTGCCAGTAGTATCTCAAGGGCCGGGACATTCCCTTCAGGTGGCTACACCTTC. Protein product: CASSISRAGTFPSGGYTF.

The gene calls are TRBV5-5 and TRBJ1-5; D not certain. CDR1 and CDR2 (germline): SGHKS, YYEKEE (reference sequence). The CDR3 is 15 amino acids. V was pared by 1 base and J by 0 bases, with 8 bases between. In DNA form, the CDR3 reads TGTGCCAGCAGCTTGACAGACTATAGCAATCAGCCCCAGCATTTT. It yields the protein CASSLTDYSNQPQHF. Full variable domain (remainder filled in from reference TRBV5-5 and TRBJ1-5): DAGVTQSPTHLIKTRGQQVTLRCSPISGHKSVSWYQQVLGQGPQFIFQYYEKEERGRGNFPDRFSARQFPNYSSELNVNALLLGDSALYLCASSLTDYSNQPQHFGDGTRLSIL.

The chain has TRBV6-5 and TRBJ2-3, with 7 positions matching TRBD2. CDR3 length equals 15 residues. The germline V gene has CDR1 MNHEY and CDR2 SVGAGI. The trim removed 0 bases at V and 6 bases at J, leaving 6 bases unmatched. CDR3 sequence (DNA): TGTGCCAGCAGTTACTCATGGGGGGGAAGGGATACGCAGTATTTT. As protein: CASSYSWGGRDTQYF.